This TCR beta chain was sequenced during a study of naive and memory T cell subsets. Whole-study results and caveats: Diversity fell and Gini index rose from naive through CM, EM, EMRA. There was no ground truth to check naive and memory subset results.

After the first PCR, alpha and beta chain libraries were processed separately. About this clonotype itself: Its antigen is not known.

An equimolar mix of two oligonucleotides served as the beta constant-region primer for TRBC1 and TRBC2. Nested alpha and beta constant-region primers with the SP2 primer drove four PCR rounds on ligated cDNA. TCRdb re-called the UMI-ligation and nested PCR reads with MiXCR, one entry per CDR3 protein. The sample carries 95,000 to 150,000 distinct CDR3 sequences, 36% recorded once. The CDR3 totals 14 residues. Germline loops: CDR1 MGHDK, CDR2 SYGVNS. V lost 5 bases and J lost 4; bases outside the gene matches: 6. Sequences were obtained from central memory CD4+ T cells from blood. The TCR originated in a human donor in good health. The V gene is TRBV25-1, the J gene TRBJ2-5; the match to TRBD2 covers 8 bases. This chain's CDR3 is CASSTRRGGETQYF. The CDR3 bases are TGTGCCAGCAGTACCCGTCGGGGGGGAGAGACCCAGTACTTC.